The 23 T cell receptor beta chains listed next were all sequenced from one sample in a study of regulatory T cells in long-lasting Graves disease (dated by TCRdb to about 2021). This specimen's time point label, per the study, means: newly diagnosed GD, antithyroid drugs for less than 3 months. RNA was extracted from PBMCs in TRIzol for both TCR sequencing and RNA sequencing. Library construction relied on multiplex PCR. Sequenced using an Illumina HiSeq 4000. iRepertoire HTBI primers and Arm-PCR amplification of CDR3 regions were used to construct TCR beta libraries. TCRdb ran its own pipeline on the public reads, namely fastp trimming at Q25 and MiXCR clone calling, and kept in-frame beta chains. Duplicate CDR3 protein sequences are folded into a single record with the most common DNA and genes. For this sample there are 400,000 to 550,000 distinct CDR3 sequences; 14% to 15% appear just once. 16% of the sample goes to the ten largest clones.

This same sample was also taken into another study, of T cells in Graves' hyperthyroidism and ophthalmopathy.

This sample comprised peripheral blood mononuclear cells (PBMCs), obtained at new diagnosis, from a patient treated with antithyroid drugs. The receptors stem from a woman younger than 45 with Graves disease. Donor details come from another sample of the same person, matched by shared clones.

This clonotype appeared a few times. This chain links TRBV4-1 with TRBJ2-3; 10 bases are a match to TRBD2. The CDR3 extends over 18 amino acids. Per the germline V gene, CDR1 is MGHRA and CDR2 is YSYEKL. With V trimmed by 6 bases and J by 0 bases, 12 bases remained unmatched. This CDR3 reads CASRVVAGGRRSTDTQYF. The CDR3 region has the DNA TGCGCCAGCAGAGTGGTAGCGGGAGGCCGTAGGAGCACAGATACGCAGTATTTT.

There are a few counts of this clonotype. This chain links TRBV4-1 with TRBJ2-1; no reliable D call. CDR1 and CDR2 (germline): MGHRA, YSYEKL. CDR3 length: 12 residues. V lost 1 base to trimming and J lost 12 bases, with 10 bases between them. The CDR3, as DNA: TGCGCCAGCAGCCAAGGAAAACAATGGCAGTTCTTC. It is translated as CASSQGKQWQFF.

This clonotype was observed a handful of times. This sequence joins TRBV24-1 and TRBJ2-2; 9 bases map to TRBD1. V shed 3 bases, J shed 4 bases, and the junction held 5 bases outside the gene matches. Germline loops: CDR1 KGHDR, CDR2 SFDVKD. The CDR3 is made up of 16 amino acids. The CDR3 DNA reads as TGTGCCACCAGTGATCGAGGGACAGGGTCCACCGGGGAGCTGTTTTTT. This encodes CATSDRGTGSTGELFF.

A note on this clonotype: One base away lies a much larger clone, so this may be a sequencing read error. V and J are TRBV6-1 and TRBJ1-5; D is ambiguous. The length of the CDR3 is 15 residues. Germline V gives CDR1 MNHNS, CDR2 SASEGT. Trimming stripped 1 base from V and 5 bases from J, with 12 bases between. This CDR3 reads CASSEGGAGDQPQHF. The CDR3 bases are TGTGCCAGCAGTGAAGGGGGAGCGGGCGATCAGCCCCAGCATTTT.

The chain carries TRBV5-1 and TRBJ2-5; D unresolved. V was clipped by 3 bases and J by 1 base, with 13 bases between them. CDR1 is SGHRS and CDR2 is YFSETQ in the germline V gene. The CDR3 runs 15 residues. Written as DNA, the CDR3 is TGCGCCAGCAGCTGGAACCCCGCAGCCCAAGAGACCCAGTACTTC. Protein sequence: CASSWNPAAQETQYF.

A few counts support this clonotype. This sequence is one base from a far larger clone and is likely a read error. The chain uses TRBV10-1 and TRBJ2-1, with 13 bases aligning to TRBD2. The CDR3 has 15 amino acids. CDR1 and CDR2 (germline): WNHNN, SYGVQD (reference sequence). V gave up 9 bases and J gave up 10 bases; unmatched junction bases: 12. The CDR3 sequence is CASRTIGLAGDEQFF. In DNA, the CDR3 is TGCGCCAGTCGCACGATTGGACTAGCGGGAGACGAGCAGTTCTTC.

This clonotype was counted many times. The rearrangement joins TRBV2 to TRBJ1-1, with unresolved D. Trimming pared 11 bases from V and 6 bases from J, leaving 19 bases between. The CDR3 covers 13 residues. Germline loops: CDR1 SNHLY, CDR2 FYNNEI. The CDR3 region is CASSRPLDPEAFF. The DNA of the CDR3 is TGTGCCTCCTCACGGCCCCTCGACCCTGAAGCTTTCTTT.

At least ten counts were recorded for this clonotype. This chain connects TRBV4-1 to TRBJ2-3; possible D gene TRBD1, 6 bases. In germline, CDR1 is MGHRA, CDR2 YSYEKL. The CDR3 runs to 14 residues. V was trimmed by 2 bases and J by 4 bases, leaving 10 bases between them. The CDR3 reads CASSQPGVADTQYF. CDR3 DNA sequence: TGCGCCAGCAGCCAACCAGGGGTGGCAGATACGCAGTATTTT.

This clonotype was counted ten times or more. The rearrangement joins TRBV29-1 to TRBJ2-1; TRBD1 might be the D (5 bases). Trimming removed 4 bases from V and 4 bases from J, with 17 bases in between. Germline V CDR1 and CDR2: SQVTM, ANQGSEA. There are 15 residues in the CDR3. CDR3 in DNA: TGCAGCGTTGTAATTTGGGCAGGGCTATACAATGAGCAGTTCTTC. Amino acids: CSVVIWAGLYNEQFF.

Note on this clonotype: A read error may account for a junction end that differs from germline. The V and J genes are TRBV24-1 and TRBJ2-1, with 15 bases matching TRBD2. The J call may be wrong; the DNA end is better matched by TRBJ2-5. CDR1 and CDR2 from the germline V gene are KGHDR and SFDVKD. The CDR3 is made up of 20 amino acids. CDR3 sequence reads: CATSDSSGTSGGIVEETQYF. Here the CDR3 DNA reads TGTGCCACCAGCGATTCTTCGGGGACTAGCGGGGGGATAGTGGAAGAGACCCAGTACTTC.

In this sample, this clonotype turned up many times. The CDR3 region is CAWSVQYEAFF. The CDR3, as DNA: TGTGCCTGGAGTGTACAGTATGAAGCTTTCTTT. The chain joins TRBV30 to TRBJ1-1, with D unclear. Trimming took 0 bases from V and 7 from J, leaving 6 bases between them. Germline values: CDR1 GTSNPN, CDR2 SVGIG (reference sequence). This CDR3 region has 11 residues.

CDR3 protein: CASSFGQVGYEQYF. The CDR3 DNA reads TGTGCCAGCAGCTTTGGACAGGTCGGCTACGAGCAGTACTTC. The V and J genes are TRBV6-1 and TRBJ2-7, with 7 bases lining up with TRBD1. There are 14 residues in the CDR3. From germline, CDR1 is MNHNS and CDR2 SASEGT. Trimming cost V 6 bases and J 3 bases; bases outside gene matches: 8.

This clonotype has only a few counts. The V call is TRBV6-2 or TRBV6-3, the J call TRBJ2-1; TRBD2 aligns across 7 bases. V lost 6 bases to trimming and J lost 0 bases; unmatched junction nucleotides: 8. This CDR3 spans 16 amino acids. The germline V gene has CDR1 MNHEY and CDR2 SVGEGT. CDR3 nucleotides: TGTGCCAGCAGGCGGAAGGGACTATCCTCCTACAATGAGCAGTTCTTC. It encodes CASRRKGLSSYNEQFF.

There are many counts of this clonotype. The genes are TRBV6-1 and TRBJ2-7; TRBD2 agrees at 8 bases. Trimming at V came to 5 bases and at J to 3 bases, leaving 6 bases not matched to a gene. Germline assignment: CDR1 MNHNS and CDR2 SASEGT. This CDR3 contains 14 residues. CDR3: CASSTGGNFYEQYF. CDR3 in DNA: TGTGCCAGCAGTACGGGAGGGAATTTCTACGAGCAGTACTTC.

In its sample, this clonotype was seen many times. This rearrangement joins TRBV10-3 to TRBJ2-7; D uncertain. V was pared by 5 bases and J by 3 bases, with 17 bases between. Germline lookup yields CDR1 ENHRY and CDR2 SYGVKD. The CDR3 is 15 amino acids. This CDR3 is CAISSGFTLIYEQYF. CDR3 nucleotides: TGTGCCATCAGTTCAGGCTTCACCTTGATCTACGAGCAGTACTTC.

This clonotype has at least ten counts. The rearrangement joins TRBV6-1 to TRBJ1-2; the D gene is possibly TRBD1 (6 bases). V lost 3 bases to trimming and J lost 5 bases, with 16 bases between them. Germline CDR1 MNHNS, CDR2 SASEGT. This CDR3 is 15 amino acids long. The CDR3 region is CASSDPTGLFYGYTF. In DNA form, the CDR3 reads TGTGCCAGCAGTGACCCGACAGGTCTTTTTTATGGCTACACCTTC.

The sample holds one count of this clonotype. A much larger clone differs by one base, so this may be a read error. The conserved closing phenylalanine or tryptophan is absent in this CDR3, likely reflecting a read error. The J gene is TRBJ2-7, the V gene TRBV27; 10 nucleotides line up with TRBD1. This CDR3 comprises 14 residues. Germline loops: CDR1 MNHEY, CDR2 SMNVEV (reference sequence). After removal of 8 bases from V and 5 bases from J, the junction contained 9 bases not matched to a gene. CDR3 sequence reads: CASGVWDRGNEQYS. The CDR3 DNA reads as TGTGCCAGCGGGGTGTGGGACAGGGGTAACGAGCAGTACTCC.

V is TRBV30 and J is TRBJ2-1; D is unresolved. V was pared by 0 bases and J by 2 bases, with 8 bases between. The CDR3 spans 14 residues. Germline V gene sequence: CDR1 GTSNPN, CDR2 SVGIG (reference sequence). The CDR3 DNA follows: TGTGCCTGGAGTGTCTCTAAAACCTACAATGAGCAGTTCTTC. Its protein product is CAWSVSKTYNEQFF.

This clonotype has a count of ten or more. The rearrangement uses TRBV11-2 and TRBJ2-2; 7 nucleotides align to TRBD2. Germline CDR1 and CDR2: SGHAT and FQNNGV. With 7 bases clipped from V and 5 bases from J, the junction kept 10 bases outside the gene matches. The CDR3 runs to 15 residues. CDR3 sequence reads: CASNPPGGRTGELFF. CDR3 sequence (DNA): TGTGCCAGCAATCCCCCCGGCGGGAGAACCGGGGAGCTGTTTTTT.

This clonotype was recorded many times. The chain couples TRBV3-1 to TRBJ2-7; no definite D call. This CDR3 is 12 amino acids long. Germline loops: CDR1 LGHDT, CDR2 YNNKEL (reference sequence). The ends were cut back, 0 bases at V and 5 bases at J, with 5 bases in the middle. CDR3 sequence: CASSQETHEQYF. CDR3 coding DNA: TGTGCCAGCAGCCAAGAGACCCACGAGCAGTACTTC.

This clonotype was seen at least ten times. This rearrangement joins TRBV7-2 to TRBJ2-5; D call uncertain. V lost 0 bases and J lost 4, with 6 bases in between. The CDR3 extends over 13 amino acids. CDR1 and CDR2 (germline): SGHTA, FQGNSA. The CDR3 loop is CASSLARRETQYF. The CDR3 bases are TGTGCCAGCAGCTTAGCGAGGAGAGAGACCCAGTACTTC.

This clonotype was seen more than once but under ten times. V usage is TRBV12-3 or TRBV12-4 and J usage is TRBJ1-2; D is perhaps TRBD1 (5 bases). The CDR3 runs to 14 residues. With 5 bases removed from V and 6 bases from J, the gap between germline ends came to 16 bases. The CDR3: CASSLTRRGDGYTF. The CDR3 region has the DNA TGTGCCAGCAGTCTCACTCGGAGGGGTGATGGCTACACCTTC.

The chain has TRBV29-1 and TRBJ1-1; D uncertain. CDR3 length: 10 residues. V shed 0 bases and J shed 7 bases, with 3 bases lying between them. Germline lookup yields CDR1 SQVTM and CDR2 ANQGSEA. The CDR3 nucleotides are TGCAGCGTTGAAGACGTTGAAGCTTTCTTT. It encodes CSVEDVEAFF.